The source of this T cell receptor (beta chain) is a study of OX40 agonist ivuxolimab in advanced cancers. Study-wide context: Every 2 weeks, patients received ivuxolimab intravenously, dosed at 0.01 to 10 mg/kg.

The CDR3 runs to 18 residues. J lost 4 bases, V lost 1 base, and 9 bases had no gene match. Germline V CDR1 and CDR2: SGHTA, FQGNSA. Study outcomes and limitations: CD4+ and CD8+ blood T cells expanded clonally by week 6 at 0.1 to 3.0 mg/kg. Also present in some nonresponders was a low level of normalized T-cell clonal expansion.

As for this clone: Its antigen is unidentified.

This table comes from immunoSEQ multiplex PCR, and its TCRdb copy is limited to in-frame clones, with some not included. The sample yields some 90,000 clones, over 75% seen once. The chain links TRBV7-2 to TRBJ2-3; TRBD2 matches at 12 bases. The sequencing here drew on CD4+ or CD8+ T cells sorted from blood, taken in a trial of the OX40 agonist ivuxolimab. This TCR was recovered from an adult with an advanced solid tumor such as melanoma, head and neck, liver or kidney cancer. Here the CDR3 DNA reads TGTGCCAGCAGCTTAGTTTGGGCAGCTAGCGGGGGGGCAGATACGCAGTATTTT. Translated, it gives CASSLVWAASGGADTQYF.